This record looks at one TCR beta chain sequence and its context. These data come from a study of control samples from healthy donors and cancer patients. The protocol was immunoSEQ multiplex PCR, while the TCRdb copy is restricted to in-frame clones and leaves out a portion. The sample carries under 150,000 clones, about 94% recorded once. The clonotype was recovered from a young man in good health. Sequenced: blood.

The CDR3: CASSEGGPGTEQFF. The CDR3 bases are TGCGCCAGCAGTGAAGGGGGCCCGGGTACTGAGCAGTTCTTC. J is TRBJ2-1 and V is TRBV10-2, with TRBD1 matching 7 bases. V gave up 3 bases and J gave up 9 bases; unmatched junction bases: 8. The CDR3 spans 14 residues. Looked up from germline, CDR1 is WSHSY and CDR2 is SAAADI.